These T cell receptor beta chains were read from a single sample in a study of blood T cell repertoires in COVID-19. Clones were read by immunoSEQ multiplex PCR, and TCRdb kept only the in-frame ones, dropping some. The table shows 55,000 to 80,000 clones, with roughly 80% occurring only once. Sequences were obtained from peripheral blood. Every receptor here comes from a man between 60 and 75 years old with acute or convalescent COVID-19. Each CDR3 is given without its conserved first and last residue. D genes are given only for firm matches. Part of the rows lack a size; the others show once, few, many or a class for expanded clones.

D: NA; J: TRBJ2-6; size: NA; V: TRBV7-2; CDR3: ASSLGLLLSGANVLT
D: NA; J: TRBJ2-7; size: few; V: TRBV9; CDR3: ASSVGEGGTYEQY
D: NA; J: TRBJ1-2; size: NA; V: TRBV6-5; CDR3: ASMRRPLDGYT
D: TRBD2; J: TRBJ2-7; size: NA; V: TRBV29-1; CDR3: SVEGDYSYEQY
D: NA; J: TRBJ2-7; size: NA; V: TRBV6-2/TRBV6-3; CDR3: ASSYLGLYEQY
D: NA; J: TRBJ1-3; size: NA; V: TRBV10-3; CDR3: AISEGVGGNTIY
D: NA; J: TRBJ2-1; size: once; V: TRBV6-4; CDR3: ASSALRDNEQF
D: TRBD1; J: TRBJ1-2; size: few; V: TRBV19; CDR3: ASSSGQGAQTTMGYT
D: NA; J: TRBJ2-2; size: few; V: TRBV14; CDR3: ASSPIAGYTGELF
D: TRBD1; J: TRBJ1-2; size: once; V: TRBV3-1/TRBV3-2; CDR3: ASSQDGQGGYT
D: NA; J: TRBJ1-5; size: NA; V: TRBV6-5; CDR3: ASSSSLRGQARH
D: TRBD1; J: TRBJ2-1; size: once; V: TRBV6-1; CDR3: ASSEDRAYNEQF
D: TRBD2; J: TRBJ2-5; size: NA; V: TRBV5-4; CDR3: ASSWGVGAGKETQY
D: NA; J: TRBJ2-3; size: few; V: TRBV3-1/TRBV3-2; CDR3: ASSQLTDSTDTQY
D: NA; J: TRBJ1-1; size: NA; V: TRBV6-5; CDR3: ASRVGTGGTEAF
D: TRBD1; J: TRBJ2-7; size: once; V: TRBV9; CDR3: ASSPTGGVYEQY
D: TRBD2; J: TRBJ2-2; size: NA; V: TRBV7-2; CDR3: ASSLGTSGTGELF
D: NA; J: TRBJ2-5; size: NA; V: TRBV5-6; CDR3: ASSFLWGDQETQY
D: NA; J: TRBJ2-3; size: NA; V: TRBV5-1; CDR3: ASRHTTARTDTQY
D: TRBD2; J: TRBJ2-1; size: NA; V: TRBV28; CDR3: ASSPGTSIVEQF
D: TRBD1; J: TRBJ2-5; size: many; V: TRBV24-1; CDR3: ATRDRGAGTQY
D: TRBD1; J: TRBJ1-5; size: few; V: TRBV7-2; CDR3: ASSLETGYNQPQH